The 27 T cell receptor beta chains presented below share a single source sample, sequenced in a study of T cell responses to AZD1222 COVID-19 vaccine. Assay used: immunoSEQ multiplex PCR; TCRdb lists only in-frame clones, some missing. The profile shows 150,000 or so clones, 90% of them singletons. The sequenced sample was peripheral blood, obtained 28 days after the second AZD1222 dose. Receptors were obtained from an adult who received the AZD1222 COVID-19 vaccine.

V usage is TRBV7-6 and J usage is TRBJ2-7; D ambiguous. Germline lookup yields CDR1 SGHVS and CDR2 FNYEAQ. Deletions cut 1 base from V and 3 bases from J, with 10 bases between. CDR3 length: 14 amino acids. CDR3 in amino acids: CASSLGTEGYEQYF. The CDR3, as DNA: TGTGCCAGCAGCTTAGGAACGGAAGGCTACGAGCAGTACTTC.

This chain connects TRBV19 to TRBJ2-3; 8 bases are a match to TRBD1. The CDR3 is 13 amino acids. Germline CDR1 and CDR2: LNHDA and SQIVND (reference sequence). V lost 10 bases and J lost 0; bases outside the gene matches: 3. Here the CDR3 reads CATRQGSTDTQYF. The DNA for the CDR3 is TGTGCCACCCGACAGGGGAGCACAGATACGCAGTATTTT.

This clone was observed a single time. The rearrangement joins TRBV11-2 to TRBJ1-4; the D is unclear. Trimming left V 3 bases short and J 8 bases short, with 10 bases between. In germline, CDR1 is SGHAT, CDR2 FQNNGV. The CDR3 sequence is 13 residues long. The CDR3 region is CASSFRGREKLFF. As DNA, the CDR3 is TGTGCCAGCAGCTTCCGAGGAAGGGAAAAACTGTTTTTT.

The CDR3 DNA sequence: TGTGCCAGCAGCCTGGGACAGGGGGGGGCCCTGCCGAATTCACCCCTCCACTTT. Encoded protein: CASSLGQGGALPNSPLHF. This sequence joins TRBV4-2 and TRBJ1-6, with 11 bases matching TRBD1. V trimming: 4 bases; J trimming: 7 bases; junction bases outside the gene matches: 12. The CDR3 loop spans 18 amino acids. The germline CDR1 and CDR2 sequences are LGHNA and YNFKEQ.

The chain links TRBV7-9 to TRBJ2-7, with 11 bases that match TRBD2. CDR1 is SEHNR and CDR2 is FQNEAQ in the germline V gene (reference sequence). The V gene end was trimmed by 7 bases and the J gene end by 2 bases; junction bases not matched to a gene: 7. The CDR3 spans 15 residues. The CDR3 region is CASTKVAGGPYEQYF. The CDR3 DNA follows: TGTGCCAGCACCAAAGTAGCGGGAGGGCCCTACGAGCAGTACTTC.

The chain joins TRBV6-6 to TRBJ2-3; 10 nucleotides align to TRBD2. The CDR3 covers 23 residues. Trimming took 5 bases from V and 0 from J; bases not matched to a gene: 26. Germline V lookup: CDR1 MNHNY, CDR2 SVGAGI (reference sequence). The DNA for the CDR3 is TGTGCCAGCAGTCCCGCCTCCGGGGCGATAGGACTAGCGGACTCTAAAAGCACAGATACGCAGTATTTT. Protein: CASSPASGAIGLADSKSTDTQYF.

Remarks on this clone: This probably arose from a read error, given a far larger clone one base away. The sample carries other DNA sequences with the same CDR3. The V call is TRBV11-2, the J call TRBJ2-5; D is undetermined. Trimming stripped 1 base from V and 5 bases from J, with 2 bases between. Germline V lookup: CDR1 SGHAT, CDR2 FQNNGV. This CDR3 contains 11 residues. CDR3 DNA sequence: TGTGCCAGCAGCTTAGGGGAGACCCAGTACTTC. Its protein is CASSLGETQYF.

V usage is TRBV19 and J usage is TRBJ1-5, with 10 bases that match TRBD1. The CDR3 has 17 residues. Per germline, CDR1 LNHDA and CDR2 SQIVND (reference sequence). Trimming cost V 4 bases and J 2 bases; bases outside gene matches: 8. CDR3 nucleotide sequence: TGTGCCAGTAGTACCCGGGACAGGGGATTGGGCAATCAGCCCCAGCATTTT. It encodes CASSTRDRGLGNQPQHF.

The chain couples TRBV12-3 or TRBV12-4 to TRBJ1-1; D gene uncertain. This CDR3 region has 13 residues. V lost 10 bases, J lost 2 bases, and 14 bases lay in between. CDR3 sequence (DNA): TGTGCCACCCTTGGTTGGAGAAACACTGAAGCTTTCTTT. Translation: CATLGWRNTEAFF.

V gene TRBV6-5 combines with J gene TRBJ2-7, with D perhaps TRBD2 (5 bases). The CDR3 is made up of 14 amino acids. Looked up from germline, CDR1 is MNHEY and CDR2 is SVGAGI. The V end was cut by 7 bases, the J end by 0 bases, with 13 bases between. For the CDR3, the DNA is TGTGCCAGCATGTATCAGCGGATCTCCTACGAGCAGTACTTC. Amino acid sequence: CASMYQRISYEQYF.

This clone was counted a few times. In nucleotides, the CDR3 is TGTGCCAGCAGCTTATTGTCTAGGGGAGGCACAGATACGCAGTATTTT. It yields the protein CASSLLSRGGTDTQYF. The chain has TRBV11-2 and TRBJ2-3; D is possibly TRBD1 or TRBD2 (5 bases each). The V gene's germline CDR1 is SGHAT and CDR2 FQNNGV. V was shortened by 2 bases and J by 1 base, with 13 bases between the two germline ends. The CDR3 contains 16 residues.

Regarding this clone: The same CDR3 can be traced to other DNA sequences in this sample. J is TRBJ2-2 and V is TRBV3-1 (or the pseudogene TRBV3-2); D gene unclear. This CDR3 is 12 amino acids long. CDR1 LGHDT and CDR2 YNNKEL come from the germline V gene (reference sequence). Trimming stripped 1 base from V and 5 bases from J, with 2 bases between. The CDR3 bases are TGTGCCAGCAGCCAAGGGACCGGGGAGCTGTTTTTT. Translation: CASSQGTGELFF.

The genes are TRBV28 and TRBJ1-2; no reliable D call. The CDR3 extends over 13 amino acids. V lost 8 bases to trimming and J lost 5 bases, with 15 bases between them. Germline V gene lookup returns CDR1 MDHEN and CDR2 SYDVKM. CDR3 in DNA: TGTGCCAGCCGGGTGGGGAATCCGTATGGCTACACCTTC. Amino acid sequence: CASRVGNPYGYTF.

This clone was observed once. This chain uses TRBV30 with TRBJ1-5; D possibly corresponds to TRBD1 (5 bases). Per germline, CDR1 GTSNPN and CDR2 SVGIG (reference sequence). V gave up 4 bases and J gave up 4 bases, with 11 bases separating them. This CDR3 is built from 13 residues. The CDR3 here is CAWNNDRNQPQHF. The DNA for the CDR3 is TGTGCCTGGAACAATGACAGAAATCAGCCCCAGCATTTT.

V usage is TRBV29-1 and J usage is TRBJ2-5, with 7 bases that match TRBD1. The CDR3 runs 13 residues. The V segment lost 3 bases and the J segment 4 bases; nucleotides outside the gene matches: 5. Germline V gives CDR1 SQVTM, CDR2 ANQGSEA. CDR3 in amino acids: CSVEGQLGETQYF. CDR3 coding DNA: TGCAGCGTTGAGGGACAGTTGGGAGAGACCCAGTACTTC.

The rearrangement links TRBV5-8 to TRBJ1-6, with D unclear. Trimming removed 2 bases at V and 0 bases at J, with 9 bases between. CDR1 SGHTS and CDR2 YDEGEE come from the germline V gene. The CDR3 has 16 amino acids. The chain's CDR3 is CASSLKGSSYNSPLHF. The CDR3 coding sequence is TGTGCCAGCAGCTTAAAAGGAAGCTCCTATAATTCACCCCTCCACTTT.

The V and J genes are TRBV10-3 and TRBJ1-5; D remains unclear. This CDR3 region has 14 residues. Per germline, CDR1 ENHRY and CDR2 SYGVKD. V lost 8 bases to trimming and J lost 6 bases, with 17 bases between them. The CDR3 coding sequence is TGTGCCATCGCGAATGAGGGTTCGGGTCAGCCCCAGCATTTT. Translating gives CAIANEGSGQPQHF.

This chain's CDR3 is CASSLASGGLDTQYF. In DNA, the CDR3 is TGTGCCAGCAGCTTAGCTAGCGGGGGGTTGGATACGCAGTATTTT. The rearrangement uses TRBV7-2 and TRBJ2-3; TRBD2 agrees at 10 bases. CDR1 is SGHTA and CDR2 is FQGNSA in the germline V gene. This CDR3 has 15 residues. With 0 bases clipped from V and 6 bases from J, the junction kept 3 bases outside the gene matches.

The genes are TRBV6-6 and TRBJ2-1; 8 bases line up with TRBD1. The V gene's germline CDR1 is MNHNY and CDR2 SVGAGI (reference sequence). V trimming: 6 bases; J trimming: 4 bases; junction bases outside the gene matches: 11. CDR3 length: 16 amino acids. The CDR3 is CASSPPGGSRYNEQFF. Here the CDR3 DNA reads TGTGCCAGCAGCCCCCCAGGGGGCAGTCGGTACAATGAGCAGTTCTTC.

The chain combines TRBV6-1 with TRBJ2-7; perhaps TRBD1 as D (6 bases). V was clipped by 3 bases and J by 6 bases, with 18 bases between them. This CDR3 has 15 residues. Germline V gives CDR1 MNHNS, CDR2 SASEGT. The CDR3 DNA reads TGTGCCAGCAGTGAGTCTAAGGGGACACTAGGCGAGCAGTACTTC. Translating gives CASSESKGTLGEQYF.

This clone was observed a few times. The rearrangement joins TRBV4-3 to TRBJ2-7, with 7 positions matching TRBD1. The germline gives CDR1 LGHNA, CDR2 YSLEER. The CDR3 extends over 14 amino acids. V lost 2 bases to trimming and J lost 4 bases; unmatched junction nucleotides: 5. Here the CDR3 reads CASSQNRGAYEQYF. The CDR3 DNA sequence: TGCGCCAGCAGCCAAAACAGGGGAGCGTACGAGCAGTACTTC.

This rearrangement joins TRBV4-1 to TRBJ1-6; possibly TRBD1 for D (5 bases). The V gene lost 0 bases and the J gene lost 11 bases, with 8 bases spanning the gap. CDR3 length equals 13 residues. Germline CDR1 and CDR2: MGHRA and YSYEKL. The CDR3 DNA reads TGCGCCAGCAGCCAAGATGTGGGGCCACCCCTCCACTTT. Encoded protein: CASSQDVGPPLHF.

The chain is built from TRBV7-2 and TRBJ2-6; the D gene is possibly TRBD2 (5 bases). Germline CDR1 SGHTA, CDR2 FQGNSA. This CDR3 is built from 16 residues. V shed 5 bases and J shed 2 bases, with 13 bases lying between them. The CDR3 reads CASSPQVGTGANVLTF. DNA of the CDR3: TGTGCCAGCAGCCCCCAGGTCGGGACTGGGGCCAACGTCCTGACTTTC.

The chain combines TRBV2 with TRBJ1-5; no clear D. This CDR3 region has 15 residues. Trimming pared 6 bases from V and 0 bases from J, leaving 12 bases between. The germline gives CDR1 SNHLY, CDR2 FYNNEI. As DNA, the CDR3 is TGTGCCAGCAGGACACAATCATATAGCAATCAGCCCCAGCATTTT. It encodes CASRTQSYSNQPQHF.

The rearrangement uses TRBV19 and TRBJ1-4; 8 bases match TRBD1. Germline loops: CDR1 LNHDA, CDR2 SQIVND (reference sequence). The J segment lost 7 bases and the V segment lost 8 bases, leaving 12 bases of the junction unmatched. The CDR3 covers 15 residues. The CDR3, as DNA: TGTGCCAGTTTGGCTTACAGGGGGTCGGGTGAAAAACTGTTTTTT. It encodes CASLAYRGSGEKLFF.

The CDR3 bases are TGTGCCAGCAGTCCCGCTGCGGAGGGGCCATCGAACACCGGGGAGCTGTTTTTT. It encodes CASSPAAEGPSNTGELFF. The rearrangement joins TRBV6-4 to TRBJ2-2; tentatively, D is TRBD2 (6 bases). The CDR3 extends over 18 amino acids. The ends were cut back, 5 bases at V and 0 bases at J, with 19 bases in the middle. Germline assignment: CDR1 MRHNA and CDR2 SNTAGT.

CDR3 DNA: TGTGCCAGCAGTTTGGGTCAGACTAGCACAGATACGCAGTATTTT. Protein sequence: CASSLGQTSTDTQYF. The V gene is TRBV27, the J gene TRBJ2-3, with unresolved D. The CDR3 contains 15 residues. Germline-derived CDR1 and CDR2 are MNHEY and SMNVEV (reference sequence). The V gene lost 3 bases and the J gene lost 0 bases, with 10 bases spanning the gap.